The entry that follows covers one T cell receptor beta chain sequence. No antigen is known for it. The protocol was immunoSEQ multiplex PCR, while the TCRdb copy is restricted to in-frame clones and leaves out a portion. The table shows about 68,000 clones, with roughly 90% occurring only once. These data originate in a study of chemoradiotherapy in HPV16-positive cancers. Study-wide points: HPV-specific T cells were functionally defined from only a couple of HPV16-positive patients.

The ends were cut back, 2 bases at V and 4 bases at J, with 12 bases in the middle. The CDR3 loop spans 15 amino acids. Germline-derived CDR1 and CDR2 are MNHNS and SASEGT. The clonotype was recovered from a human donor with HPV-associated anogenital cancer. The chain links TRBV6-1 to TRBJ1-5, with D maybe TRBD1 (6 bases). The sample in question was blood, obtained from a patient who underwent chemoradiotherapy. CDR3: CASSEPGVPNQPQHF. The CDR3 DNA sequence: TGTGCCAGCAGTGAACCAGGGGTTCCGAATCAGCCCCAGCATTTT.